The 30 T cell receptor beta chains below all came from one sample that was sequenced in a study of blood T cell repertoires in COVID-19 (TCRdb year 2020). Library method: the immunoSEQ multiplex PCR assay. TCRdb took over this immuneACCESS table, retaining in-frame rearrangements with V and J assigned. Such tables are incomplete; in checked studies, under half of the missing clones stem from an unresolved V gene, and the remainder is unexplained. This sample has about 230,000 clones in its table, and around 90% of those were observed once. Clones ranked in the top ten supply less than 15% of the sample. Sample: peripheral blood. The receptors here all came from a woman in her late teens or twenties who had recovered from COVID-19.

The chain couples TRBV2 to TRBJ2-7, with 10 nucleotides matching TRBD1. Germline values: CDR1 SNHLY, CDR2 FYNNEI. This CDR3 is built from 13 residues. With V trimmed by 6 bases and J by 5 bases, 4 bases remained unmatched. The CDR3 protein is CASSKDRGDEQYF. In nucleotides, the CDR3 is TGTGCCAGCAGCAAGGACAGGGGGGACGAGCAGTACTTC.

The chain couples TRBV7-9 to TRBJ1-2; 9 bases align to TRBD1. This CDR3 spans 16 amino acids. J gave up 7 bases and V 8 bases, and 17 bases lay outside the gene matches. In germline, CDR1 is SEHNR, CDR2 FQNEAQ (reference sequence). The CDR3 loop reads CASAPGSGQGWGGYTF. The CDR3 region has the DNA TGTGCCAGCGCCCCAGGGTCGGGACAGGGATGGGGTGGCTACACCTTC.

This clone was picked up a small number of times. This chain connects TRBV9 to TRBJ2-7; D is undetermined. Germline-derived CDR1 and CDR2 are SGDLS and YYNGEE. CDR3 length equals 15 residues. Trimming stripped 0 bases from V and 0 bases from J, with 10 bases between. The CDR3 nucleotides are TGTGCCAGCAGCGTAGAAGCCCAAAGCTCCTACGAGCAGTACTTC. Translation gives CASSVEAQSSYEQYF.

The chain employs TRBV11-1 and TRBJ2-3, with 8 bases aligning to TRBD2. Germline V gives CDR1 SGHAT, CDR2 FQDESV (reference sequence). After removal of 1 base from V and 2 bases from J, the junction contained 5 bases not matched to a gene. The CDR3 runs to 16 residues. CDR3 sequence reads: CASSLGRGRNTDTQYF. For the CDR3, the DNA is TGTGCCAGCAGCTTAGGACGCGGGAGGAACACAGATACGCAGTATTTT.

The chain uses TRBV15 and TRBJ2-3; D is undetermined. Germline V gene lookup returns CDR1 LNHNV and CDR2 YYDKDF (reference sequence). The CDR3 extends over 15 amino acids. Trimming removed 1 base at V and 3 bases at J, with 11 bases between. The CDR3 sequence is CATSRVPTVTDTQYF. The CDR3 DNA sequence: TGTGCCACCAGCAGAGTCCCTACCGTGACAGATACGCAGTATTTT.

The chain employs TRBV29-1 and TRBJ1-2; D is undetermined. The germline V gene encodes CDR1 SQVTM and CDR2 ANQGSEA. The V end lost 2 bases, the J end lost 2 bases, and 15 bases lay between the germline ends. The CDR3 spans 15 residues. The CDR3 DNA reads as TGCAGCGTTGAAATGGGCCGGTCCCTCAACTATGGCTACACCTTC. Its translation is CSVEMGRSLNYGYTF.

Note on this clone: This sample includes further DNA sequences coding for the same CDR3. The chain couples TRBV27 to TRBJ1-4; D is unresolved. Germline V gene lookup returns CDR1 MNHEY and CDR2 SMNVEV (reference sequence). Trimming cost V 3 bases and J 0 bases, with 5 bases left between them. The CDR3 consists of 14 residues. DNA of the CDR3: TGTGCCAGCAGTTTGAGGGCAACTAATGAAAAACTGTTTTTT. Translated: CASSLRATNEKLFF. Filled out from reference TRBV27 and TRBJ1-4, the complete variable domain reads EAQVTQNPRYLITVTGKKLTVTCSQNMNHEYMSWYRQDPGLGLRQIYYSMNVEVTDKGDVPEGYKVSRKEKRNFPLILESPSPNQTSLYFCASSLRATNEKLFFGSGTQLSVL.

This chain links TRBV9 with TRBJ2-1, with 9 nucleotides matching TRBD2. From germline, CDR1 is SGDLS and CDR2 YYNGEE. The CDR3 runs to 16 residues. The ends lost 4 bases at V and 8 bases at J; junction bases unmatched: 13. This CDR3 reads CASSPMQGGRADEQFF. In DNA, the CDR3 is TGTGCCAGCAGCCCGATGCAGGGCGGGAGGGCCGATGAGCAGTTCTTC.

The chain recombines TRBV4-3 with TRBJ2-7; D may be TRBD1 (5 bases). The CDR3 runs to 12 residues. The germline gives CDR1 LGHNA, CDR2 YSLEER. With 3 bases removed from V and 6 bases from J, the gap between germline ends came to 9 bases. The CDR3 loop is CASSHQGGEQYF. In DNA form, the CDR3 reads TGCGCCAGCAGCCACCAGGGTGGCGAGCAGTACTTC.

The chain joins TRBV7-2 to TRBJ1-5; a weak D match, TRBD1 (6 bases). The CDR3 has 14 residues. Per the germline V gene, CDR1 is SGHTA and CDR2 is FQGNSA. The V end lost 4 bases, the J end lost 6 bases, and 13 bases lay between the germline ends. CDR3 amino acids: CASSSDGGPQPQHF. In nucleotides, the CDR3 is TGTGCCAGCAGCTCCGACGGGGGGCCTCAGCCCCAGCATTTT.

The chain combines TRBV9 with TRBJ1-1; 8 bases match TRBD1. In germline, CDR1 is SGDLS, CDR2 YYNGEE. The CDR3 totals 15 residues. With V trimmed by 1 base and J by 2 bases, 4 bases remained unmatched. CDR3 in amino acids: CASSVTGGVNTEAFF. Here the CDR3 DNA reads TGTGCCAGCAGCGTAACAGGGGGGGTAAACACTGAAGCTTTCTTT.

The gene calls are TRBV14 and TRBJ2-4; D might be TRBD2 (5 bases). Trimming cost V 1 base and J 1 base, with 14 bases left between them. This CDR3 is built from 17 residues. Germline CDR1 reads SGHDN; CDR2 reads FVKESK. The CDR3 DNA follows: TGTGCCAGCAGCCAAGCACGCGGCCCGGGGGCCAAAAACATTCAGTACTTC. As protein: CASSQARGPGAKNIQYF.

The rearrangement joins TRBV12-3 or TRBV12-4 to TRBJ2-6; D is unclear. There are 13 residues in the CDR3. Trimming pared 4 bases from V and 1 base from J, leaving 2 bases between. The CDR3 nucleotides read TGTGCCAGCAGTTCTTCTGGGGCCAACGTCCTGACTTTC. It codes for CASSSSGANVLTF.

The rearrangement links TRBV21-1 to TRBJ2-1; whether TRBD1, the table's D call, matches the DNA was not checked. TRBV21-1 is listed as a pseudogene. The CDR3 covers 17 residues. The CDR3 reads CASSLWTPYNRYNEQFF. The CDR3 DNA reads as TGTGCCAGCAGCTTATGGACACCCTACAACCGCTACAATGAGCAGTTCTTC.

CDR3 in amino acids: CASSQSSGTGNMNTEAFF. CDR3 DNA sequence: TGCGCCAGCAGCCAGTCTTCCGGGACAGGGAACATGAACACTGAAGCTTTCTTT. The gene calls are TRBV4-3 and TRBJ1-1, with TRBD1 matching over 9 bases. V dropped 3 bases and J dropped 0; count of bases not matched to a gene: 11. The germline V gene has CDR1 LGHNA and CDR2 YSLEER. The length of the CDR3 is 18 residues.

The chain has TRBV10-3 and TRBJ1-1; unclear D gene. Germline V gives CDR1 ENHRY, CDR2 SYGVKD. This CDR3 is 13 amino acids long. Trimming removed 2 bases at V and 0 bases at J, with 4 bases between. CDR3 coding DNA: TGTGCCATCAGTGAGATCATGAACACTGAAGCTTTCTTT. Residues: CAISEIMNTEAFF.

This CDR3 reads CSVIKGTGVYEQYF. Written as DNA, the CDR3 is TGCAGCGTTATCAAAGGGACAGGGGTTTACGAGCAGTACTTC. J is TRBJ2-7 and V is TRBV29-1; TRBD1 agrees at 10 bases. The trim removed 5 bases at V and 4 bases at J, leaving 8 bases unmatched. From germline, CDR1 is SQVTM and CDR2 ANQGSEA. The CDR3 contains 14 residues.

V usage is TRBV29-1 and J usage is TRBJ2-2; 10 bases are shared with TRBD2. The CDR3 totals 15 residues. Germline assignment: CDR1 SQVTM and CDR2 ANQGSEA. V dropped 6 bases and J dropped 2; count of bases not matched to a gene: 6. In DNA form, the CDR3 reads TGCAGCGTCGTAGCGGGGGGAACAAACACCGGGGAGCTGTTTTTT. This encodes CSVVAGGTNTGELFF.

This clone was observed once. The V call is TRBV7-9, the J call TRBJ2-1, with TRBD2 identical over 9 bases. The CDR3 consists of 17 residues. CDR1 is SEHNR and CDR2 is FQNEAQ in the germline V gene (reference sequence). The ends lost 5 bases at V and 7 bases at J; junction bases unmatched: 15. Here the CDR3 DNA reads TGTGCCAGCAGCCCGGATGTTAGCGGGAGATCTTTAAATGAGCAGTTCTTC. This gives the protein CASSPDVSGRSLNEQFF.

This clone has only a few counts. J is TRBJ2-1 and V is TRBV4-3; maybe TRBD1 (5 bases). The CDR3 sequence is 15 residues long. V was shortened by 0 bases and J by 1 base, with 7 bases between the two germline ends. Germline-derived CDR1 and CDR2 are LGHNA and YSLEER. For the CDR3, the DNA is TGCGCCAGCAGCCAAGACAGGGAATCCTACAATGAGCAGTTCTTC. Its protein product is CASSQDRESYNEQFF.

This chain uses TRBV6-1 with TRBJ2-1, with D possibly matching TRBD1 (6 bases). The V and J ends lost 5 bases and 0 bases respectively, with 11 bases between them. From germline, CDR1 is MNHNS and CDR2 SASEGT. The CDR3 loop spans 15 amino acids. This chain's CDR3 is CASSRDISSYNEQFF. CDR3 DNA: TGTGCCAGCAGTCGGGACATCAGCTCCTACAATGAGCAGTTCTTC.

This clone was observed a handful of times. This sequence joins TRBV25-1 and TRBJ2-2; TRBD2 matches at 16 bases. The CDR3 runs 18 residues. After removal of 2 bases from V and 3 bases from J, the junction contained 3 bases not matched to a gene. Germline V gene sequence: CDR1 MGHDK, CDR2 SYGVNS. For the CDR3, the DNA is TGTGCCAGCAGTGAAGGGACTAGCGGGAGGGCCCACACCGGGGAGCTGTTTTTT. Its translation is CASSEGTSGRAHTGELFF. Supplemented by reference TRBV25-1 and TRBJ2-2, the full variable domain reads EADIYQTPRYLVIGTGKKITLECSQTMGHDKMYWYQQDPGMELHLIHYSYGVNSTEKGDLSSESTVSRIRTEHFPLTLESARPSHTSQYLCASSEGTSGRAHTGELFFGEGSRLTVL.

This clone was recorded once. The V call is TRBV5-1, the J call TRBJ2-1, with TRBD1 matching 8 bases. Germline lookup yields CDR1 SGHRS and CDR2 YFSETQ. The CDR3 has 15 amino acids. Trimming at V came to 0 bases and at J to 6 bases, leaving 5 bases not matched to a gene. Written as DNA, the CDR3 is TGCGCCAGCAGCTTGGGTCAGGGGGCTGGCAATGAGCAGTTCTTC. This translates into CASSLGQGAGNEQFF.

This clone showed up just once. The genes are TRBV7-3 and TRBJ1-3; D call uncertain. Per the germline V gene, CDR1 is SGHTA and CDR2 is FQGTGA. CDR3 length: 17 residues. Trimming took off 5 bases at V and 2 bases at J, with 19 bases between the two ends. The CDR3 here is CASSPRPGTSPGNTIYF. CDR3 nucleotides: TGTGCCAGCAGCCCTCGCCCCGGTACCTCACCTGGAAACACCATATATTTT.

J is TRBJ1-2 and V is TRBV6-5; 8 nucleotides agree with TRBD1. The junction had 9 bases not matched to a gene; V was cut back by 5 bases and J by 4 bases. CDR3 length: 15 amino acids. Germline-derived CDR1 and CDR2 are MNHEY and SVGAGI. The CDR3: CASSSGQGGLYGYTF. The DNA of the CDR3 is TGTGCCAGCAGTAGCGGACAGGGAGGCCTCTATGGCTACACCTTC.

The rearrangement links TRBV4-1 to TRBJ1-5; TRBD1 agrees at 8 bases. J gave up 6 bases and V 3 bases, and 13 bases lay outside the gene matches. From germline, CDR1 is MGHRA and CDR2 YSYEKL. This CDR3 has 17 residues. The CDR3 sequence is CASSQVRPGRGLQPQHF. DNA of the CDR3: TGCGCCAGCAGCCAGGTCCGGCCTGGCAGGGGGCTTCAGCCCCAGCATTTT.

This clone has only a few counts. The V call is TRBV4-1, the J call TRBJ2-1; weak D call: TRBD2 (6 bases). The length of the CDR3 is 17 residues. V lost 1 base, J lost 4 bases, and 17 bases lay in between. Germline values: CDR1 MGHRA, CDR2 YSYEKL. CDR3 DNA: TGCGCCAGCAGCCAAGCACTCGGGAGCTACCGTTACAATGAGCAGTTCTTC. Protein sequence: CASSQALGSYRYNEQFF.

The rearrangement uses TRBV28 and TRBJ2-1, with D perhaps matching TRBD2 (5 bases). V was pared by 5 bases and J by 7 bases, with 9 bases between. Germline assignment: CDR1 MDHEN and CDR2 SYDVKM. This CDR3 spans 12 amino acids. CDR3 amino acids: CASSRRDNEQFF. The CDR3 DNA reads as TGTGCCAGCAGTCGACGGGATAATGAGCAGTTCTTC.

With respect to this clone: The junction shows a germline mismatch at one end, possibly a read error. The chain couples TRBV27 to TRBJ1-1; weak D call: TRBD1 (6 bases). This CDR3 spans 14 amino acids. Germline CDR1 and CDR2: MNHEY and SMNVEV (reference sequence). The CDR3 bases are TGTGCCAGCAGTATAAGGACAGCGAACACTGAGGCTTTCTTT. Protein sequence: CASSIRTANTEAFF.

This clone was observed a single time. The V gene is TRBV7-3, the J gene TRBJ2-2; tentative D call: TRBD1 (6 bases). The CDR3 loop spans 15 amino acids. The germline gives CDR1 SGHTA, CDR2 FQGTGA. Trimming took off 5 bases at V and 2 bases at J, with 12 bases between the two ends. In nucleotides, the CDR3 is TGTGCCAGCAGCAAAACGGGACAAAACACCGGGGAGCTGTTTTTT. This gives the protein CASSKTGQNTGELFF.